This is a list of T cell receptor beta chains from one sample in a study of CD8+CD57+ T cells in acquired aplastic anemia. Via MiXCR, TCRdb re-called the reads, giving one row per CDR3 protein. The sample consists of approximately 57,000 distinct CDR3 sequences, roughly three fifths of them appearing once. The sequenced sample was sorted CD4+, CD8+, or CD8+CD57+ T cells (not recorded which) from PBMCs. The source is a human donor with aplastic anemia. Each CDR3 is given with its conserved first and last residue. Fields, in order: D gene, clone size, V gene, J gene, CDR3 protein, CDR3 DNA. D genes are given only for firm matches. Clone size is shown for a subset of rows, as once, few, many or a class of expanded clone.

TRBD2,NA,TRBV4-1,TRBJ2-7,CASSPWTSVAYEQYF,TGCGCCAGCAGCCCTTGGACTAGCGTGGCCTACGAGCAGTACTTC
TRBD1,NA,TRBV20-1,TRBJ2-1,CSAPWARGLFSEQFF,TGCAGTGCTCCCTGGGCCAGGGGGCTATTTTCTGAGCAGTTCTTC
TRBD2,NA,TRBV29-1,TRBJ2-1,CSVEGLAGINEQFF,TGCAGCGTTGAAGGGCTAGCGGGAATAAATGAGCAGTTCTTC
TRBD1,few,TRBV24-1,TRBJ2-5,CATRGDSYQETQYF,TGTGCCACCAGAGGGGACAGCTACCAAGAGACCCAGTACTTC
NA,NA,TRBV10-3,TRBJ1-1,CAISGQNTEAFF,TGTGCCATCAGTGGACAGAACACTGAAGCTTTCTTT
NA,NA,TRBV19,TRBJ1-2,CASSIVTEGYGYTF,TGTGCCAGTAGTATAGTGACAGAGGGTTATGGCTACACCTTC
NA,NA,TRBV10-3,TRBJ2-2,CAISAGADTGELFF,TGTGCCATCAGTGCAGGGGCCGACACCGGGGAGCTGTTTTTT
TRBD2,NA,TRBV20-1,TRBJ2-1,CSARGLREGGNEQFF,TGCAGTGCTAGAGGGTTACGGGAGGGTGGGAATGAGCAGTTCTTC
NA,NA,TRBV20-1,TRBJ1-1,CSASWDTGANEAFF,TGCAGTGCTAGTTGGGACACCGGGGCAAACGAAGCTTTCTTT
NA,NA,TRBV10-3,TRBJ1-5,CATADQPQHF,TGTGCCACGGCCGATCAGCCCCAGCATTTT
NA,once,TRBV2,TRBJ2-1,CASSPDRVPEPFF,TGTGCCAGCAGCCCCGATAGGGTCCCTGAGCCGTTCTTC
NA,NA,TRBV24-1,TRBJ1-2,CATSDSDGTYGYTF,TGTGCCACCAGTGATTCGGACGGAACCTATGGCTACACCTTC
NA,NA,TRBV7-9,TRBJ2-7,CARGGTDPYEQYF,TGTGCCAGGGGCGGGACAGACCCATACGAGCAGTACTTC
NA,once,TRBV5-4,TRBJ1-1,CASSSHRAGNTEAFF,TGTGCCAGCAGCTCTCACAGGGCGGGGAACACTGAAGCTTTCTTT
NA,few,TRBV10-3,TRBJ2-7,CAISESPGPEQYF,TGTGCCATCAGTGAGTCGCCAGGACCCGAGCAGTACTTC
NA,once,TRBV29-1,TRBJ1-1,CSGGANTEAFF,TGCAGCGGGGGCGCGAACACTGAAGCTTTCTTT
TRBD2,many,TRBV19,TRBJ2-2,CASSIAGEAGELFF,TGTGCCAGTAGTATCGCGGGGGAAGCCGGGGAGCTGTTTTTT
TRBD1,many,TRBV5-6,TRBJ2-7,CASSLRQGGYEQYF,TGTGCCAGCAGCCTCCGACAGGGGGGCTACGAGCAGTACTTC
NA,NA,TRBV19,TRBJ2-5,CASSIGLSTTQYF,TGTGCCAGTAGTATCGGTTTATCGACGACCCAGTACTTC
NA,NA,TRBV15,TRBJ1-2,CATSSKTRDGYTF,TGTGCCACCAGCAGCAAAACCAGGGATGGCTACACCTTC
NA,NA,TRBV10-2,TRBJ2-2,CASSDWGDTGELFF,TGCGCCAGCAGTGATTGGGGAGACACCGGGGAGCTGTTTTTT
TRBD2,few,TRBV2,TRBJ2-7,CASSVLAGAVYEQYF,TGTGCCAGCAGTGTCCTAGCGGGAGCAGTCTACGAGCAGTACTTC
NA,few,TRBV20-1,TRBJ1-1,CSAPDGNTEAFF,TGCAGTGCCCCCGACGGAAACACTGAAGCTTTCTTT
TRBD2,NA,TRBV20-1,TRBJ2-5,CSAMAGGETQYF,TGCAGTGCTATGGCGGGGGGGGAGACCCAGTACTTC
NA,NA,TRBV25-1,TRBJ1-2,CASSLGGALNYGYTF,TGTGCCAGCAGTTTGGGGGGGGCCCTAAACTATGGCTACACCTTC
NA,NA,TRBV10-3,TRBJ1-6,CAISQGSPHNSPLHF,TGTGCCATCAGTCAAGGGTCCCCTCATAATTCACCCCTCCACTTT
NA,NA,TRBV7-2,TRBJ1-5,CASSFQKVSNQPQHF,TGTGCCAGCAGCTTCCAGAAGGTGAGCAATCAGCCCCAGCATTTT
TRBD1,NA,TRBV14,TRBJ1-2,CASSHRRDRDGCTF,TGTGCCAGCAGCCATCGCCGGGACAGGGATGGCTGCACCTTC